The source of this T cell receptor beta chain is a study of cytomegalovirus exposure and HLA in healthy donors (dated 2017 in TCRdb). Concerning the study at large: According to an earlier analysis of a few hundred of the donors, about 179 million T cells yielded 120 million or so unique TCR beta sequences and 250 to 350 Gb of sequence data. Rather than using new phenotypic data, the later analysis identified candidate immune exposures from TCR beta sequences and from how often those sequences occurred across donors. The aim of the study was to test whether cataloging public T cell receptors could identify signatures of past pathogen exposure. An early release that covered several hundred HLA-typed donors contained around 330 gigabases of sequencing data and 75 million to 100 million unique TCR sequences. Alongside the repertoire data, information on donor age, sex, ethnicity and CMV serostatus was compiled. Of the roughly 400 genotyped donors, over 70% fell in the genetic ancestry cluster associated with self-reported Caucasian donors. Among about 360 genotyped donors of the cohort, an average of 235,054 unique TCR beta nucleotide sequences were sequenced per donor, around 20% of them non-productive. HLA typing covered class I and class II loci at four-digit resolution. Typing coverage differed by locus: A, B, C, DRB1 and DQB1 were typed in roughly 620-640 donors, DQA1 in roughly 510, DPA1 in some 570, and DPB1 in approximately 450. All discovery cohort repertoires had been generated using a single sequencing platform. An earlier analysis of 587 of the donors applied high-throughput TCR beta sequencing to assess whether each TCR beta V gene segment acted as functional or pseudogenic. To study patterns of TCR occurrence, a later analysis re-analyzed previously published TCR beta repertoires from around 670 donors and added high-resolution HLA genotyping. Besides the first cohort of roughly 700 subjects, a separate validation cohort made up of 120 different subjects was used. In a later genetic analysis, genome-wide SNP genotypes for about 55% of the 666 donors were used, and that subset was treated as a discovery cohort. To predict cytomegalovirus infection status, the study brought together high-throughput TCR immunosequencing, statistical association of individual TCRs with disease status, and machine learning. The study profiled the T cell repertoires of 500 to 800 subjects by immunosequencing and related them to cytomegalovirus serostatus. Several DR-DQ haplotypes were handled as single units for association and clustering because linkage in the cohort was strong. Broad study findings and their caveats: Linkage disequilibrium might explain the correlated functional status among segregating V segments, but an unknown experimental factor could not be excluded. Because HLA typing was missing for some donors at each locus, association tests included only the typed subset. According to a later genetic analysis, donors in an Asian-associated ancestry cluster had fewer N-insertions in productive TCRs than the approximately 610-donor mean. In a later analysis, some 17,000 TCR beta sequences were associated with specific HLA alleles at a false discovery rate of 0.05. Most TCR sequences were seen in very few donors, while some public TCRs were found in many individuals. Cytomegalovirus status was reported to be diagnosed by the classifier with high specificity and sensitivity in both the original and validation cohorts. A later analysis found that TCR association rates varied across HLA loci, with DRB1 alleles showing the most associated TCRs and HLA-C alleles the fewest. The cohort was sequenced for TCR beta chains only, and without alpha or paired-chain data the features that could be detected were limited. The study listed 164 TCR beta chains as associated with cytomegalovirus. Because counts were too low, about 18 rarely observed V segments, including chromosome 9 orphons, were left out of the earlier analysis of a few hundred of the donors. In a later genetic analysis, a missense DCLRE1C variant was associated with V-gene and J-gene trimming of TCR beta chains, and the association was replicated in an independent cohort. Most CMV-associated TCR beta chains appeared to be HLA-restricted in a later analysis, and the HLA associations seemed to be driven largely by CMV exposure. In vitro tests confirmed that a few of the cytomegalovirus-associated TCR beta chains recognize cytomegalovirus antigens. Assigning TCR associations to individual alleles was difficult when HLA alleles, especially DR and DQ, strongly co-occurred. The authors suggested that the approach could potentially be generalized to other disease states and immunological phenotypes. A cluster of highly shared sequence variants was judged likely to be a technical artifact of the sequencing pipeline. The only immune exposure information available for the cohort was CMV serostatus. In an earlier analysis of fewer than 750 of the donors, most TCR beta V segments were observed in productive rearrangements about 90% or about 30% of the time, broadly matching IMGT annotations. A further reported finding was that TCR beta sequences accurately predicted the HLA-A and HLA-B alleles for most subjects in the first cohort. Compared with equally common non-associated chains, HLA-associated TCR beta chains in a later analysis were more clonally expanded and had lower generation probabilities. A later analysis reported that several top co-occurrence clusters appeared linked to parvovirus B19, influenza, CMV and Epstein-Barr virus. Roughly uniform sequencing depth across donors was assumed in presence/absence analyses, although this assumption may not hold.

The library was generated by the immunoSEQ multiplex PCR assay. For the multiplex PCR, a mixture combining 60 forward primers for TCR Vbeta segments and 13 reverse primers for TCR Jbeta segments was used. Amplification of the CDR3 region of rearranged TCR beta genes was performed with a multiplex PCR assay on genomic DNA. Amplified TCR beta libraries were sequenced as 87-base-pair reads on the Illumina HiSeq System. On the authors' methods: A later analysis tallied roughly 80 million unique TCR beta chains across the 666 repertoires, and some 12 million of those chains were shared by two or more donors. A nearest-neighbor algorithm error-corrected the raw reads and collapsed the reads into unique sequences, merging closely related sequences to remove PCR and sequencing errors. To assign V, D and J gene segments, CDR3 sequences were aligned to IMGT reference sequences. For a sequence to be retained, a match of at least six nucleotides to both a V gene segment and a J gene segment was required. Rearrangements were called productive when the CDR3 lacked stop codons and stayed in frame with V and J; all others were non-productive. Following IMGT convention, CDR3 was defined as the stretch from the second conserved V-encoded cysteine to the conserved J-encoded phenylalanine. The earlier analysis of 587 of the donors excluded sequences that lacked an unambiguous match to a single V gene segment. In an earlier analysis of several hundred of the donors, V segments were called functional above 56.7% productive rearrangements and were called segregating when the between-donor standard deviation exceeded 5%. A statistical classification framework was developed to diagnose cytomegalovirus status using the catalog of TCR beta chain sequences. A later analysis assigned V and J genes by comparing TCR nucleotide sequences with IMGT/GENE-DB human TR gene sequences. A later analysis assigned CDR3 sequences and most-parsimonious VDJ recombination scenarios with the TCRdist pipeline. In a later analysis, each TCR beta chain was defined by its CDR3 amino acid sequence together with its V-gene family, and reads without a unique V-gene family were excluded. A later analysis removed 500 to 600 highly shared, low-generation-probability nucleotide sequences to deal with suspected cross-contamination and a sequencing artifact. For each public chain, a later analysis derived a clonal expansion index from normalized ranks of inferred template counts within each repertoire. In a later analysis, generation probabilities were computed using a VDJ recombination model fitted to out-of-frame rearrangements, and the results were checked against IGoR. A later analysis scored TCR-TCR, TCR-HLA and TCR-CMV co-occurrence with hypergeometric tests, applying a repertoire-size bias correction to TCR pairs. To estimate false discovery rates, a later analysis permuted the HLA or CMV assignments 20 times. A later analysis grouped co-occurring TCRs with DBSCAN, adding TCRdist sequence similarity when clustering within HLA-allele-positive subsets. Repertoires with fewer than 30,000 or more than 120,000 public chains were left out of co-occurrence clustering, as were five repertoires with anomalous nucleotide sharing. As stored in TCRdb, this immuneACCESS dataset retains in-frame rearrangements with V and J assigned. A fraction of the clones does not appear; measured against another copy, unresolved V genes explain less than half of the discrepancy, and the remainder lacks a known reason. The V and J calls and clone size come from that table; D and trimming were worked out from the DNA. This sample holds about 90,000 clones; 76% were observed only once. The ten largest account for roughly 19% of the sample.

The cohort consisted of some 670 healthy bone marrow donors. At the time of sampling, every cohort member was nominally healthy, though immune exposures that went unrecorded were likely present. The donor tested CMV seropositive, placing the donor among the roughly 300 seropositive members of the cohort. Each donor provided a peripheral blood sample, and peripheral blood mononuclear cells were used for TCR beta sequencing. The Qiagen DNeasy Blood Extraction Kit was used to extract genomic DNA from the blood cell samples. This clone appeared once. It has no known antigen specificity. The input lacks base qualities; no much larger clone sits a single base away. The TCR sequence derives from a woman aged 55-75 years in good health and CMV-seropositive. Sequenced input: PBMCs.

Read as DNA, the sequence is TGCGCCAGCAGCTCGGGAGTCAACACTGAAGCTTTCTTT. Its protein reads: CASSSGVNTEAFF. Here the chain combines TRBV5-1 and TRBJ1-1; no confident D gene assignment can be made. The CDR3 goes from the cysteine to the phenylalanine over 13 residues. Only the CDR3 region is kept as DNA, spanning 39 bases read in frame from base 1. V sheds 3 bases and J sheds 2 bases, leaving 8 bases between their ends. Looking up the germline V gene yields CDR1 SGHRS and CDR2 YFSETQ.